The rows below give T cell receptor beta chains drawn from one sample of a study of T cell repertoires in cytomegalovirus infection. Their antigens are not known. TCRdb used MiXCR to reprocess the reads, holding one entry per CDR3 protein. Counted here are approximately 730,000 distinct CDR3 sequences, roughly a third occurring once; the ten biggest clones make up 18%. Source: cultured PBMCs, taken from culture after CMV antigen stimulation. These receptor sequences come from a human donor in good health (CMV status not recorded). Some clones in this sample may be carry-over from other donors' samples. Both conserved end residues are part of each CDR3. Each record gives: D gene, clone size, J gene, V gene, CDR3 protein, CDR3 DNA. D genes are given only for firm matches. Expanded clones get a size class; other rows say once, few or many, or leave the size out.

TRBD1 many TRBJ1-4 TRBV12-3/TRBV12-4 CASNRDRDEKLFF TGTGCCAGCAACCGGGACAGGGATGAAAAACTGTTTTTT
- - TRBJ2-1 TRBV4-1 CASSPQDTNYNEQFF TGCGCCAGCAGCCCCCAGGACACGAACTACAATGAGCAGTTCTTC
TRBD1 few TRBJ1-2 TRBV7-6 CASSLTLGGGAGYGYTF TGTGCCAGCAGCCTGACCTTGGGAGGGGGCGCGGGCTATGGCTACACCTTC
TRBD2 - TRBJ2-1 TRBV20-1 CSARGGADNEQFF TGCAGTGCTCGGGGGGGAGCCGACAATGAGCAGTTCTTC
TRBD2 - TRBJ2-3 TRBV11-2 CASSLAGLAGPTDTQYF TGTGCCAGCAGCTTAGCCGGACTAGCGGGACCCACAGATACGCAGTATTTT
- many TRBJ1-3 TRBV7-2 CASSLGTYYTIYF TGTGCCAGCAGCCTGGGGACGTATTACACCATATATTTT
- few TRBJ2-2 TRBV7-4 CASGYLSTGELFF TGTGCCAGCGGCTACCTAAGCACCGGGGAGCTGTTTTTT
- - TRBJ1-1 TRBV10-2 CASSVGDGEAFF TGCGCCAGCAGTGTTGGGGACGGTGAAGCTTTCTTT
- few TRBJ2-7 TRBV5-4 CASSSPTDYEQYF TGTGCCAGCAGCTCCCCGACGGATTACGAGCAGTACTTC
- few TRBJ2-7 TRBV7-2 CASSLAGENSYEQYF TGTGCCAGCAGCTTAGCGGGAGAGAACTCCTACGAGCAGTACTTC
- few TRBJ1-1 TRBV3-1 CASSQEQGPGTEAFF TGTGCCAGCAGCCAAGAACAGGGTCCGGGCACTGAAGCTTTCTTT
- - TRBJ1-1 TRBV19 CASSIIRDGTEAFF TGTGCCAGTAGTATAATCAGGGATGGCACTGAAGCTTTCTTT
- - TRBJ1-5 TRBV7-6 CASSLAWDQPQHF TGTGCCAGCAGCTTAGCTTGGGATCAGCCCCAGCATTTT
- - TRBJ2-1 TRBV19 CASSTPGGRHNVQFF TGTGCCAGTAGTACTCCCGGGGGCCGACACAATGTGCAGTTCTTC
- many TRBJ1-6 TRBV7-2 CASSLVPSSNSPLHF TGTGCCAGCAGCTTAGTTCCGTCAAGTAATTCACCCCTCCACTTT
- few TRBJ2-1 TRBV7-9 CASSWGIFPGNEQFF TGTGCCAGCAGCTGGGGCATATTTCCGGGCAATGAGCAGTTCTTC
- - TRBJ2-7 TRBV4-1 CASSQPRRGTYEQYF TGCGCCAGCAGCCAACCTCGGCGGGGAACCTACGAGCAGTACTTC
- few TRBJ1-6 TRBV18 CASSPRDLGVGSPLHF TGTGCCAGCTCACCAAGAGACTTGGGGGTAGGCTCACCCCTCCACTTT
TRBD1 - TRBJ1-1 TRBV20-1 CSAWPSTGVSEAFF TGCAGTGCCTGGCCCTCGACAGGGGTGTCTGAAGCTTTCTTT
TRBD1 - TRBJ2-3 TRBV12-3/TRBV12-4 CASGSPGHRGPDTQYF TGTGCCAGCGGATCACCGGGCCACAGGGGCCCAGATACGCAGTATTTT
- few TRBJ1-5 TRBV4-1 CASSQETIRNQPQHF TGCGCCAGCAGCCAAGAAACTATAAGGAATCAGCCCCAGCATTTT
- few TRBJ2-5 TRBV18 CASSEGQETQYF TGTGCCAGCTCAGAGGGACAAGAGACCCAGTACTTC
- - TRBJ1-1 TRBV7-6 CASSEWGRMNTEAFF TGTGCCAGCAGCGAATGGGGTAGAATGAACACTGAAGCTTTCTTT
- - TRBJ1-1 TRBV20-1 CSAKRHNMNTEAFF TGCAGTGCTAAAAGGCACAATATGAACACTGAAGCTTTCTTT
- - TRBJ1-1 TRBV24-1 CATSDPEDRIGFF TGTGCCACCAGTGATCCAGAGGACAGAATCGGGTTCTTT
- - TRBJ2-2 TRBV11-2 CASSFGRGREVSGELFF TGTGCCAGCAGCTTTGGGCGTGGGAGAGAGGTCTCCGGGGAGCTGTTTTTT
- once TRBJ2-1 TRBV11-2 CASSKRQQGPANEQFF TGTGCCAGCAGCAAAAGGCAACAGGGACCCGCCAATGAGCAGTTCTTC
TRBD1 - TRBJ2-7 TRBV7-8 CASSLSPGQGLSSYEQYF TGTGCCAGCAGCTTATCCCCGGGACAGGGGCTTAGCTCCTACGAGCAGTACTTC
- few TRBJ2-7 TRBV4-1 CASSQSQNSYEQYF TGCGCCAGCAGCCAATCTCAGAATTCCTACGAGCAGTACTTC
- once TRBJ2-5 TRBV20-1 CSAKIPGPGKETQYF TGCAGTGCTAAGATCCCGGGGCCCGGAAAAGAGACCCAGTACTTC
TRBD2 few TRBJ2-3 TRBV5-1 CASSILAGGLTDTQYF TGCGCCAGCAGCATCCTAGCGGGGGGGCTGACAGATACGCAGTATTTT
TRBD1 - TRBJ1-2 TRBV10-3 CAISYTGASNYGYTF TGTGCCATCAGTTATACAGGGGCATCTAACTATGGCTACACCTTC
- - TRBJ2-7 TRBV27 CASSVTRAYEQYF TGTGCCAGCAGTGTCACCAGGGCCTACGAGCAGTACTTC